This T cell receptor (beta chain) was retrieved from a study of OX40 agonist ivuxolimab in advanced cancers. The overall study: Dose-escalation patients' cancers were hepatocellular carcinoma, melanoma, renal cell or head and neck cancer.

The CDR3 loop spans 11 amino acids. Germline CDR1 and CDR2: MDHEN and SYDVKM. V was cut by 4 bases and J by 2 bases, with 3 bases left in between. Sequencing used immunoSEQ multiplex PCR; TCRdb keeps in-frame clones, though not all of them. The sample includes around 61,000 clones, roughly 80% of them seen just once. Findings and limits, study-wide: CD4+ and CD8+ T cells in blood underwent clonal expansion by week 6 at 0.1 to 3.0 mg/kg.

Turning to this clone: Antigen: not known.

The source was CD4+ or CD8+ T cells sorted from blood, collected in a trial of the OX40 agonist ivuxolimab. The clonotype comes from an adult with an advanced solid tumor such as melanoma, head and neck, liver or kidney cancer. V usage is TRBV28 and J usage is TRBJ2-7; D not resolved. CDR3 loop: CASSSPYEQYF. CDR3 coding DNA: TGTGCCAGCAGTTCCCCCTACGAGCAGTACTTC.